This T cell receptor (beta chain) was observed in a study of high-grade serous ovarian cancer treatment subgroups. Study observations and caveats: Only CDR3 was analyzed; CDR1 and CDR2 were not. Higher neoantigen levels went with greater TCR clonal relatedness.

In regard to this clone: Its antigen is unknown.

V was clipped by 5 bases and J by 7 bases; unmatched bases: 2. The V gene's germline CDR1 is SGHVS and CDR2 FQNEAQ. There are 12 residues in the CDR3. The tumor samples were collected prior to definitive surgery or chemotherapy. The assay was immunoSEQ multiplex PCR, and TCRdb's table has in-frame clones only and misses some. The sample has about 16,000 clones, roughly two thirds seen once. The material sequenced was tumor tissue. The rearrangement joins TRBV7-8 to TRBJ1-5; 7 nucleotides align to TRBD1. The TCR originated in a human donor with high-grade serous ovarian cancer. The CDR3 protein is CASSGRGQPQHF. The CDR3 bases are TGTGCCAGCAGCGGCAGGGGGCAGCCCCAGCATTTT.